This T cell receptor (beta chain) stems from a study of response to subunit inactivated influenza vaccine (dated by TCRdb to 2016 to 2019). The study in broad terms: The study used deep quantitative T cell receptor repertoire profiling to track responses to a trivalent subunit inactivated influenza vaccine. General findings and caveats noted by the study authors: The authors suggested that each seasonal influenza vaccination may recruit only a limited number of new T cells.

The CDR3 measures 16 amino acids from cysteine to phenylalanine. Only the CDR3 region is kept as DNA, spanning 48 bases read in frame from base 1. Here V drops 0 bases and J drops 6 bases, and the junction holds 11 bases not matched to any gene. The germline V gene (reference sequence) provides CDR1 DFQATT and CDR2 SNEGSKA. Points on this clonotype: Its antigen specificity is not known. The input lacks base qualities; no much larger clone sits a single base away.

Library prep was done by RT-PCR. The instrument given in TCRdb is Illumina HiSeq 2500. Using fastp trimming at Q25 and MiXCR clonotype assembly, TCRdb reanalyzed the public sequencing data and kept in-frame beta chains. Duplicate CDR3 protein sequences are folded into a single record with the most common DNA and genes. For this sample there are 650,000 to 800,000 distinct CDR3 sequences; approximately 15% appear just once. The ten top clones hold less than 9% of the sample. Recombination joined TRBV20-1 with TRBJ2-7, and TRBD2 aligns with 10 junction nucleotides. This TCR derives from a man aged 50-60 years who received an inactivated influenza vaccine. Donor details come from another sample of the same person, matched by shared clones. Here the sequenced sample was PBMCs from blood, taken 14 to 15 days before vaccination. Read as DNA, the sequence is TGCAGTGCTAGAGATACTAGCGGGATCCCTTCTCTCGAGCAGTACTTC. This gives the protein CSARDTSGIPSLEQYF.